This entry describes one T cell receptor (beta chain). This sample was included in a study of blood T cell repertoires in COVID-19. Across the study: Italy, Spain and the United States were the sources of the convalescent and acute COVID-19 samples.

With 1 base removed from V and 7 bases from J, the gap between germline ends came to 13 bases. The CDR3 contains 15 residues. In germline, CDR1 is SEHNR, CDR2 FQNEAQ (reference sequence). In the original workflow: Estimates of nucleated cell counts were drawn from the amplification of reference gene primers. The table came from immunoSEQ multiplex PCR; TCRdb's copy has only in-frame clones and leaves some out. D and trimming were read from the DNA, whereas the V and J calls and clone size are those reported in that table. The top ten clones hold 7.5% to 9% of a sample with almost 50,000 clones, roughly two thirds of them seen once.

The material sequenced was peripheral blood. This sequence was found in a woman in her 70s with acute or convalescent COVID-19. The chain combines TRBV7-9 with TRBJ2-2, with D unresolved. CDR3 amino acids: CASSLENRWNGELFF. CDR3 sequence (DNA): TGTGCCAGCAGCTTAGAGAACAGATGGAACGGGGAGCTGTTTTTT.